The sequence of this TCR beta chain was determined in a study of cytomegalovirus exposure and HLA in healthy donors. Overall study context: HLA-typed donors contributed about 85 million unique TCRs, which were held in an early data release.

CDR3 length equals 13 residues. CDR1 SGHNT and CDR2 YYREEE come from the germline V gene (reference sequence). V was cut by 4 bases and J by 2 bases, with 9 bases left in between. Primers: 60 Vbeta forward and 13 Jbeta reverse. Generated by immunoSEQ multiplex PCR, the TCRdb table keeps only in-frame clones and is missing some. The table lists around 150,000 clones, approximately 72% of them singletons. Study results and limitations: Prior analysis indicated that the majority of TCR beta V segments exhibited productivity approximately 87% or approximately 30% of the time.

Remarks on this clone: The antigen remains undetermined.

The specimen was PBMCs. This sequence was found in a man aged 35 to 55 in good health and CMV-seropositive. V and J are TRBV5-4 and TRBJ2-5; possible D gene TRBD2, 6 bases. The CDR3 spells CASSKAGQETQYF. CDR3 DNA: TGTGCCAGCAGCAAGGCGGGGCAAGAGACCCAGTACTTC.